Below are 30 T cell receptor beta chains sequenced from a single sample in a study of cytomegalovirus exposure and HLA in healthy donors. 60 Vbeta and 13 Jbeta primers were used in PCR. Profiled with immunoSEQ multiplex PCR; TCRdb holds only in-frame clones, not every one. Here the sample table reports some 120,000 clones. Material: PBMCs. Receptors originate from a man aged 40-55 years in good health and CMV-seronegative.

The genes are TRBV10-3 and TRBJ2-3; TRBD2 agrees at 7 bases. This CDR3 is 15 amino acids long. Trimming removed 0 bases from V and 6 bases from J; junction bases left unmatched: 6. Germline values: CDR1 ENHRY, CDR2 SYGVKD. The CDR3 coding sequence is TGTGCCATCAGTGAGTCGTCAGCGGGATTTGATACGCAGTATTTT. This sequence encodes CAISESSAGFDTQYF.

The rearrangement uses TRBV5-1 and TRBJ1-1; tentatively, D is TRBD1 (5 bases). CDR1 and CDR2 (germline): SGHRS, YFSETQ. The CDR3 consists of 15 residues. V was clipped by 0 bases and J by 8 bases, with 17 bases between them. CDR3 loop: CASSLGAGPSGEAFF. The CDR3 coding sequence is TGCGCCAGCAGCTTGGGGGCAGGGCCGTCGGGCGAAGCTTTCTTT.

The CDR3 region is CASRNGQFSYNEQFF. CDR3 sequence (DNA): TGTGCCAGCAGAAACGGACAATTCTCCTACAATGAGCAGTTCTTC. The J gene is TRBJ2-1, the V gene TRBV6-5, with D perhaps matching TRBD1 (5 bases). Trimming pared 6 bases from V and 0 bases from J, leaving 12 bases between. The CDR3 consists of 15 residues. Germline lookup yields CDR1 MNHEY and CDR2 SVGAGI.

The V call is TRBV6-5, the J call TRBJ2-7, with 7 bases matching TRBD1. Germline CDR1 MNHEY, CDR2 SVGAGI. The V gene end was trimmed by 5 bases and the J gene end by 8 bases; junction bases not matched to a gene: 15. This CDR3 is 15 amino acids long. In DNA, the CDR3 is TGTGCCAGCAGTATCGGGACAGTCAAAGCTACTCAGCAGTACTTC. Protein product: CASSIGTVKATQQYF.

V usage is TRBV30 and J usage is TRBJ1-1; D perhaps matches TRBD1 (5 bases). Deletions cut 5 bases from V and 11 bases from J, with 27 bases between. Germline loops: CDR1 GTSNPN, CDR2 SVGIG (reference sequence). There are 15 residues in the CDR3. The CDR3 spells CAWGAPSGGSIKAFF. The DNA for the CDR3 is TGTGCCTGGGGGGCCCCTTCTGGAGGGTCGATCAAGGCTTTCTTT.

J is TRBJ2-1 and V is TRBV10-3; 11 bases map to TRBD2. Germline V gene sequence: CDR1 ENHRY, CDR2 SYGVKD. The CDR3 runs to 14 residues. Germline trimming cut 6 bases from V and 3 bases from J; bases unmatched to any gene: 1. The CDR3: CAISGTSGYNEQFF. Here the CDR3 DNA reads TGTGCCATCAGCGGGACTAGCGGCTACAATGAGCAGTTCTTC.

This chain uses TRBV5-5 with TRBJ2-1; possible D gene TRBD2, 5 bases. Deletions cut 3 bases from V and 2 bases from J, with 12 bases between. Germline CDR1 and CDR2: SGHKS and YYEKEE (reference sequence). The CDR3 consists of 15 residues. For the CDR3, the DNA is TGTGCCAGCAGCTCCCAGAGCGGCACCTACAATGAGCAGTTCTTC. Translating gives CASSSQSGTYNEQFF. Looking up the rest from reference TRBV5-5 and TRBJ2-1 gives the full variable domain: DAGVTQSPTHLIKTRGQQVTLRCSPISGHKSVSWYQQVLGQGPQFIFQYYEKEERGRGNFPDRFSARQFPNYSSELNVNALLLGDSALYLCASSSQSGTYNEQFFGPGTRLTVL.

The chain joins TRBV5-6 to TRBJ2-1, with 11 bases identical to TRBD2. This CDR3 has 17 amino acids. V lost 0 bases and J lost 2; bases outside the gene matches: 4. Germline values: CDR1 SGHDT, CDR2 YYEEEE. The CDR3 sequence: CASSLVGTSGPYNEQFF. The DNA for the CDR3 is TGTGCCAGCAGCTTGGTCGGGACTAGCGGACCCTACAATGAGCAGTTCTTC. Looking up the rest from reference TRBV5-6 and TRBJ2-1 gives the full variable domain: DAGVTQSPTHLIKTRGQQVTLRCSPKSGHDTVSWYQQALGQGPQFIFQYYEEEERQRGNFPDRFSGHQFPNYSSELNVNALLLGDSALYLCASSLVGTSGPYNEQFFGPGTRLTVL.

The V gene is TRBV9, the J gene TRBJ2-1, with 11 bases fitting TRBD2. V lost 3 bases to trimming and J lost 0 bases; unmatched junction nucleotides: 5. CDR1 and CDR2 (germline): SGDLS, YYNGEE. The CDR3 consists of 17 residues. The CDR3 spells CASSGSGTSGSYNEQFF. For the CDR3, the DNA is TGTGCCAGCAGCGGTTCCGGGACTAGCGGCTCCTACAATGAGCAGTTCTTC. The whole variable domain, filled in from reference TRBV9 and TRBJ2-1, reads DSGVTQTPKHLITATGQRVTLRCSPRSGDLSVYWYQQSLDQGLQFLIQYYNGEERAKGNILERFSAQQFPDLHSELNLSSLELGDSALYFCASSGSGTSGSYNEQFFGPGTRLTVL.

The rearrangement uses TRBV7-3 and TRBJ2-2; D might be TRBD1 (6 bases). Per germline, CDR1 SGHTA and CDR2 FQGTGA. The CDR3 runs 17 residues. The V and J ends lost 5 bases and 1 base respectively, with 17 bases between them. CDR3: CASSPTAGTRNTGELFF. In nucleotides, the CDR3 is TGTGCCAGCAGCCCCACGGCCGGGACAAGGAACACCGGGGAGCTGTTTTTT. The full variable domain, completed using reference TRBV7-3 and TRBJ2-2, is GAGVSQTPSNKVTEKGKYVELRCDPISGHTALYWYRQSLGQGPEFLIYFQGTGAADDSGLPNDRFFAVRPEGSVSTLKIQRTERGDSAVYLCASSPTAGTRNTGELFFGEGSRLTVL.

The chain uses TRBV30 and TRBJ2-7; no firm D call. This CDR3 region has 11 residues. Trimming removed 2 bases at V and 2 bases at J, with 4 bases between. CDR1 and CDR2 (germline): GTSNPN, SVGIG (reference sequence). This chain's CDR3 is CAWSNTYEQYF. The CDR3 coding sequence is TGTGCCTGGAGTAACACCTACGAGCAGTACTTC.

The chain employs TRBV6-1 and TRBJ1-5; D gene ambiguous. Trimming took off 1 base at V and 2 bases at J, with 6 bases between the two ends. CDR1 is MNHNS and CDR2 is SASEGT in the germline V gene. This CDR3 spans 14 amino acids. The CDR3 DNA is TGTGCCAGCAGTGAAGAGCGCGGCAATCAGCCCCAGCATTTT. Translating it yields CASSEERGNQPQHF.

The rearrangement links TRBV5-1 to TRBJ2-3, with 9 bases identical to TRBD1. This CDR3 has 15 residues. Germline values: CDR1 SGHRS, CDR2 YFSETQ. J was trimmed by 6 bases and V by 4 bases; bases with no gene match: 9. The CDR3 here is CASSQQGAYADTQYF. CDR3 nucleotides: TGCGCCAGCAGCCAACAGGGGGCGTACGCCGATACGCAGTATTTT.

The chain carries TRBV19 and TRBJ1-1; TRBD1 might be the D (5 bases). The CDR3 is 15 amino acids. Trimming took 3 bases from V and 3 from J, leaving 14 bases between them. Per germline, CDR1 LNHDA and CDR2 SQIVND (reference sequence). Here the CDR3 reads CASSIQGLVDTEAFF. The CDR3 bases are TGTGCCAGTAGTATCCAGGGTCTCGTGGACACTGAAGCTTTCTTT.

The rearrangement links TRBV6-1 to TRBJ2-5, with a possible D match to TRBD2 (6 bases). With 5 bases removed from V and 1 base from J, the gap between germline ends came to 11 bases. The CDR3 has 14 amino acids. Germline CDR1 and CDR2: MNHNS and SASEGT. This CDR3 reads CASSPPTSQETQYF. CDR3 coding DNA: TGTGCCAGCAGTCCGCCGACTAGCCAAGAGACCCAGTACTTC.

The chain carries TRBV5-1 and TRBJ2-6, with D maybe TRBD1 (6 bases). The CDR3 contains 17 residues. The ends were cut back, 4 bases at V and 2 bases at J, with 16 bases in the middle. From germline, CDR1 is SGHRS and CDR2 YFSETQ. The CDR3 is CASSGGGSVTGANVLTF. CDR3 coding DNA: TGCGCCAGCAGCGGGGGCGGTTCCGTAACTGGGGCCAACGTCCTGACTTTC.

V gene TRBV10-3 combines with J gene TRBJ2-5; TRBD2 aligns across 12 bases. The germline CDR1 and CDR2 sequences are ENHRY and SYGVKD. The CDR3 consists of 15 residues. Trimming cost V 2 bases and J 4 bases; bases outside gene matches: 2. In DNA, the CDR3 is TGTGCCATCAGTGAGCCGGGACTAGCGGGAGAGACCCAGTACTTC. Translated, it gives CAISEPGLAGETQYF.

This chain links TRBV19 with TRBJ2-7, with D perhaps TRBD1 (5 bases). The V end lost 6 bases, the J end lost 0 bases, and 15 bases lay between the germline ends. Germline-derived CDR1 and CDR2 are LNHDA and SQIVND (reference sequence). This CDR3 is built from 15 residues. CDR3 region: CASSKTAYASYEQYF. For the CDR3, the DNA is TGTGCCAGTAGCAAGACAGCCTACGCCTCCTACGAGCAGTACTTC.

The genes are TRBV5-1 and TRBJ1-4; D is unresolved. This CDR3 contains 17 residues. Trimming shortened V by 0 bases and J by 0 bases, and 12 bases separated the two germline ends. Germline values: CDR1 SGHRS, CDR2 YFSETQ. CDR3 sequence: CASSLAGQSSTNEKLFF. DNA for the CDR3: TGCGCCAGCAGCTTGGCCGGTCAATCCTCAACTAATGAAAAACTGTTTTTT. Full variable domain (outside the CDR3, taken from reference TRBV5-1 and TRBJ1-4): KAGVTQTPRYLIKTRGQQVTLSCSPISGHRSVSWYQQTPGQGLQFLFEYFSETQRNKGNFPGRFSGRQFSNSRSEMNVSTLELGDSALYLCASSLAGQSSTNEKLFFGSGTQLSVL.

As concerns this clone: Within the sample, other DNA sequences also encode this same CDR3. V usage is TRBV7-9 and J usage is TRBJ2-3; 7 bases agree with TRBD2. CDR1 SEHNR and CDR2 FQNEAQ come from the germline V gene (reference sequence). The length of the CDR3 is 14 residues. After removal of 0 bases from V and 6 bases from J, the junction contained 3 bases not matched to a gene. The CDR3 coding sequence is TGTGCCAGCAGCTTAGCGGGAGGGGTGGATACGCAGTATTTT. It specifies CASSLAGGVDTQYF.

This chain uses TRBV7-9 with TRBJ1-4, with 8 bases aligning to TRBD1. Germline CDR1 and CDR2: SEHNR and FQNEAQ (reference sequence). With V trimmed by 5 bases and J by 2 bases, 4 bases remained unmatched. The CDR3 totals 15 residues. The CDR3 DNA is TGTGCCAGCAGCGATCGACAGGGGACTAATGAAAAACTGTTTTTT. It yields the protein CASSDRQGTNEKLFF.

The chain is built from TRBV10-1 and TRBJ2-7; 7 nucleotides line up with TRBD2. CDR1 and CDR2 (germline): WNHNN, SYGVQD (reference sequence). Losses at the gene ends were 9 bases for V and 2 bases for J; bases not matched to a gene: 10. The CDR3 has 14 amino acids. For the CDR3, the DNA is TGCGCCAGGAGAGCGGGACCCGTCGCCTACGAGCAGTACTTC. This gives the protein CARRAGPVAYEQYF.

CDR3 in amino acids: CASSGNRGQRTEAFF. The CDR3 nucleotides read TGTGCCAGCAGTGGTAACAGGGGGCAGAGGACTGAAGCTTTCTTT. V gene TRBV25-1 combines with J gene TRBJ1-1, with 9 bases matching TRBD1. The CDR3 covers 15 residues. Germline-derived CDR1 and CDR2 are MGHDK and SYGVNS. With 4 bases clipped from V and 5 bases from J, the junction kept 8 bases outside the gene matches.

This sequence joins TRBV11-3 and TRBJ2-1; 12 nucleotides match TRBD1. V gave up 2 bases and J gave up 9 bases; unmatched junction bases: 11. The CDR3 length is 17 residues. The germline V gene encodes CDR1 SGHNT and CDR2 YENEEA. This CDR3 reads CASSLRPQGQGAGEQFF. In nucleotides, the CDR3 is TGTGCCAGCAGCTTACGGCCTCAGGGACAGGGGGCCGGTGAGCAGTTCTTC.

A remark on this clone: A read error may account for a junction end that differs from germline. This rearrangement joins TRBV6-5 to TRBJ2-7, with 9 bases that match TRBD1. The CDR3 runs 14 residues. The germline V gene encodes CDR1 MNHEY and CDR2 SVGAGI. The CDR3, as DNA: TGTGCCAGCAGCAACACCGCCGGGACAGGGAAGTTGGACTTC. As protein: CASSNTAGTGKLDF.

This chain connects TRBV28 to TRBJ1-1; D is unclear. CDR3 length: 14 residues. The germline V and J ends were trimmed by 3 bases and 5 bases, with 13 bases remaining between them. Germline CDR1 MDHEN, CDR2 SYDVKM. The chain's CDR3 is CASSLNSRGTEAFF. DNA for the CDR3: TGTGCCAGCAGTTTGAACTCCCGCGGAACTGAAGCTTTCTTT.

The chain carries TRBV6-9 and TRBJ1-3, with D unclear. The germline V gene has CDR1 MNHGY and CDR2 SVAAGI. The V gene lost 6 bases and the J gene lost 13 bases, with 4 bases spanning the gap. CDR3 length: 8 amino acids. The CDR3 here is CASRTIYF. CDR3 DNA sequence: TGTGCCAGCAGAACTATATATTTT.

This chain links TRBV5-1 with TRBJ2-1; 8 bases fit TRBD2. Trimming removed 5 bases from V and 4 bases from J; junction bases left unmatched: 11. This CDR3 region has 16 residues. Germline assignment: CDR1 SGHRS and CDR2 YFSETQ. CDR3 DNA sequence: TGCGCCAGCAGTCCCTTAACTAGCGGACCTTACAATGAGCAGTTCTTC. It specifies CASSPLTSGPYNEQFF.

The CDR3 sequence is CAWEAEPITDTQYF. The CDR3, as DNA: TGTGCCTGGGAAGCGGAACCGATCACAGATACGCAGTATTTT. The chain recombines TRBV30 with TRBJ2-3, with TRBD2 as a possible D gene (5 bases). The V and J ends lost 5 bases and 2 bases respectively, with 14 bases between them. The germline V gene has CDR1 GTSNPN and CDR2 SVGIG (reference sequence). CDR3 length: 14 residues.

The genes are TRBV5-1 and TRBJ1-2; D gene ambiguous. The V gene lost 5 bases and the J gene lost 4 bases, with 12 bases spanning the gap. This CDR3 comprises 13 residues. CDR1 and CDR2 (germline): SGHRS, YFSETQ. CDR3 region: CASSDRSAYGYTF. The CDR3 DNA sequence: TGCGCCAGCAGTGACCGTAGCGCCTATGGCTACACCTTC. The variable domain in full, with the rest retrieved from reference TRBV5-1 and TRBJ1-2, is KAGVTQTPRYLIKTRGQQVTLSCSPISGHRSVSWYQQTPGQGLQFLFEYFSETQRNKGNFPGRFSGRQFSNSRSEMNVSTLELGDSALYLCASSDRSAYGYTFGSGTRLTVV.